The clone carrying this T cell receptor (beta chain) was seen at least ten times. Its antigen is still unknown. The CDR3 has 13 amino acids. V was pared by 5 bases and J by 2 bases, with 7 bases between. Germline V gives CDR1 SGHTA, CDR2 FQGNSA. The sample originates from a study of spatial heterogeneity in lung cancer. Study conclusions and caveats: Ubiquitous expanded tumor TCRs appeared in blood more at resection than follow-up.

Each molecule of TCR cDNA was tagged with one unique molecular identifier. Via MiXCR, TCRdb re-called the 5' RACE reads, giving one row per CDR3 protein. The profile shows roughly 80,000 distinct CDR3 sequences, 10% to 15% of them singletons. Time point described: sample taken at primary tumor resection. From tumor, nontumor lung or frozen PBMC, whole RNA was taken unsorted for sequencing. Untreated early-stage non-small cell lung cancer patients, fewer than 85 in total, were the donors. The chain joins TRBV7-2 to TRBJ1-5; the D is unclear. The receptor was derived from a male donor with early-stage non-small cell lung cancer. Sample: PBMCs, taken at surgery. In DNA, the CDR3 is TGTGCCAGCAGCAGGACCGGCAATCAGCCCCAGCATTTT. It yields the protein CASSRTGNQPQHF. The entire variable domain, with the rest obtained from reference TRBV7-2 and TRBJ1-5, is as follows: GAGVSQSPSNKVTEKGKDVELRCDPISGHTALYWYRQSLGQGLEFLIYFQGNSAPDKSGLPSDRFSAERTGGSVSTLTIQRTQQEDSAVYLCASSRTGNQPQHFGDGTRLSIL.